The present TCR beta chain was sequenced within a study of T cell responses to AZD1222 COVID-19 vaccine. Study at large: Whether given at about 4 or about 12 weeks, second doses were pooled.

For this clone: The antigen remains undetermined.

Findings and limits, study-wide: The number of AZD1222 recipients seropositive at baseline was only six. The donor group comprised mostly white British people and more females; the analysis possibly underestimated clonal diversity. Nearly half of unique spike-specific TCRs reportedly avoided B.1.351 and B.1.1.7 mutated regions.

Measured with immunoSEQ multiplex PCR; TCRdb has only the in-frame clones, and not every one. In the table there are around 130,000 clones, about nine tenths of which are singletons. The CDR3 totals 13 residues. CDR1 and CDR2 (germline): MNHEY, SVGAGI. Trimming removed 7 bases at V and 10 bases at J, with 14 bases between. V gene TRBV6-5 combines with J gene TRBJ1-6; a possible D gene is TRBD1 (6 bases). The TCR originated in an adult in good health. Sequencing was performed on peripheral blood, taken on day 0 of AZD1222 vaccination. CDR3 in amino acids: CASISPGDSPLHF. The DNA of the CDR3 is TGTGCCAGCATCTCGCCAGGGGACTCACCCCTCCACTTT.